A single sample gave rise to the 27 T cell receptor beta chains below, sequenced in a study of T cells after yellow fever vaccination. Each CDR3 protein gets one entry after TCRdb re-called the 5' RACE reads with MiXCR. The data contain under 600,000 distinct CDR3 sequences, just over 20% of them singletons. This material consisted of PBMCs, taken roughly 20 days after the first yellow fever vaccination. These receptors were taken from a man aged 18-30 years who received the YFV17D yellow fever vaccine.

This clonotype was seen only once. The chain couples TRBV20-1 to TRBJ2-1; 7 bases align to TRBD2. V shed 4 bases, J shed 6 bases, and the junction held 6 bases outside the gene matches. The CDR3 consists of 13 residues. Germline lookup yields CDR1 DFQATT and CDR2 SNEGSKA (reference sequence). CDR3 residues: CSAMGGETNEQFF. DNA for the CDR3: TGCAGTGCTATGGGGGGGGAGACCAATGAGCAGTTCTTC.

This clonotype was recorded many times. The CDR3 sequence is CSVKAFSGNTIYF. The CDR3 DNA reads TGCAGCGTTAAGGCCTTCTCTGGAAACACCATATATTTT. The V gene is TRBV29-1, the J gene TRBJ1-3; no clear D gene. V was cut by 5 bases and J by 0 bases, with 8 bases left in between. CDR1 is SQVTM and CDR2 is ANQGSEA in the germline V gene. There are 13 residues in the CDR3.

This chain uses TRBV6-2 or TRBV6-3 with TRBJ1-6; 9 bases match TRBD1. Per the germline V gene, CDR1 is MNHEY and CDR2 is SVGEGT. This CDR3 contains 15 residues. V trimming: 5 bases; J trimming: 10 bases; junction bases outside the gene matches: 9. This CDR3 is CASSPLDRGGSPLHF. The CDR3 region has the DNA TGTGCCAGCAGTCCTCTGGACAGGGGAGGATCACCCCTCCACTTT.

This clonotype showed up just a few times. The rearrangement uses TRBV10-3 and TRBJ1-2; 10 positions agree with TRBD1. V was pared by 3 bases and J by 4 bases, with 2 bases of the junction left unmatched. From germline, CDR1 is ENHRY and CDR2 SYGVKD. This CDR3 is built from 14 residues. Here the CDR3 DNA reads TGTGCCATCAGTGAAGGGACAGGGGCCTATGGCTACACCTTC. Translation gives CAISEGTGAYGYTF.

This clonotype has more than one count but fewer than ten. CDR3 region: CSAFPRDRGLSHSYEQYV. The CDR3 DNA is TGCAGCGCTTTCCCCCGGGACAGGGGATTATCCCACTCCTACGAGCAGTACGTC. V is TRBV29-1 and J is TRBJ2-7; 10 bases fit TRBD1. The CDR3 consists of 18 residues. The germline V gene has CDR1 SQVTM and CDR2 ANQGSEA. The junction had 18 bases not matched to a gene; V was cut back by 7 bases and J by 0 bases.

The chain recombines TRBV7-2 with TRBJ2-3, with D possibly matching TRBD1 (7 bases). The CDR3 has 15 amino acids. Per the germline V gene, CDR1 is SGHTA and CDR2 is FQGNSA. V was pared by 1 base and J by 4 bases, with 12 bases between. CDR3 loop: CASSLVEGAPDTQYF. For the CDR3, the DNA is TGTGCCAGCAGCTTAGTGGAGGGGGCCCCAGATACGCAGTATTTT.

The rearrangement links TRBV9 to TRBJ2-1; 10 bases map to TRBD2. V lost 4 bases, J lost 10 bases, and 14 bases stayed unmatched. This CDR3 spans 16 amino acids. The germline V gene has CDR1 SGDLS and CDR2 YYNGEE. The CDR3 reads CASSLGLAEIQWEQFF. CDR3 bases: TGTGCCAGCAGCCTTGGACTAGCGGAGATACAATGGGAGCAGTTCTTC. Together with reference TRBV9 and TRBJ2-1, the CDR3 gives the full variable domain: DSGVTQTPKHLITATGQRVTLRCSPRSGDLSVYWYQQSLDQGLQFLIQYYNGEERAKGNILERFSAQQFPDLHSELNLSSLELGDSALYFCASSLGLAEIQWEQFFGPGTRLTVL.

The chain combines TRBV20-1 with TRBJ1-1; D is possibly TRBD1 (5 bases). V lost 3 bases and J lost 1, with 9 bases in between. Looked up from germline, CDR1 is DFQATT and CDR2 is SNEGSKA (reference sequence). This CDR3 contains 13 residues. DNA for the CDR3: TGCAGTGCTAGGGGCGGGGCGAACACTGAAGCTTTCTTT. Encoded protein: CSARGGANTEAFF.

V gene TRBV29-1 combines with J gene TRBJ1-5, with D possibly being TRBD1 (5 bases). CDR1 and CDR2 from the germline V gene are SQVTM and ANQGSEA. The CDR3 contains 13 residues. V was pared by 6 bases and J by 0 bases, with 9 bases between. In DNA, the CDR3 is TGCAGCGTGAAGACAGATAGCAATCAGCCCCAGCATTTT. This gives the protein CSVKTDSNQPQHF.

The rearrangement joins TRBV6-1 to TRBJ2-7; tentative D call: TRBD1 (6 bases). Germline lookup yields CDR1 MNHNS and CDR2 SASEGT. This CDR3 is built from 13 residues. V was clipped by 2 bases and J by 6 bases, with 11 bases between them. CDR3 sequence reads: CASSEPGESEQYV. In DNA form, the CDR3 reads TGTGCCAGCAGTGAACCAGGGGAGAGCGAGCAGTACGTC.

This chain uses TRBV7-2 with TRBJ2-1, with D unclear. The CDR3 runs to 15 residues. Germline CDR1 is SGHTA and CDR2 is FQGNSA. Trimming removed 2 bases from V and 15 bases from J, with 23 bases in between. CDR3 region: CASSLPQTDSYPAFF. CDR3 sequence (DNA): TGTGCCAGCAGCTTACCACAGACGGATTCCTATCCCGCGTTCTTC.

The gene calls are TRBV20-1 and TRBJ1-5, with 8 bases aligning to TRBD1. V lost 5 bases, J lost 2 bases, and 2 bases stayed unmatched. Germline loops: CDR1 DFQATT, CDR2 SNEGSKA (reference sequence). CDR3 length: 13 residues. The CDR3 region has the DNA TGCAGTGCTGAGGGACAGGGCAATCAGCCCCAGCATTTT. This sequence encodes CSAEGQGNQPQHF.

J is TRBJ2-3 and V is TRBV28, with TRBD2 matching over 9 bases. The junction had 18 bases not matched to a gene; V was cut back by 10 bases and J by 1 base. The CDR3 is 18 residues long. Germline assignment: CDR1 MDHEN and CDR2 SYDVKM. CDR3 loop: CAIHSTLAGQKGTDTQYF. CDR3 DNA: TGTGCCATCCATTCGACCCTAGCGGGGCAAAAGGGCACAGATACGCAGTATTTT.

The V gene is TRBV20-1, the J gene TRBJ2-7, with D perhaps matching TRBD2 (7 bases). This CDR3 has 15 residues. CDR1 DFQATT and CDR2 SNEGSKA come from the germline V gene (reference sequence). V shed 3 bases and J shed 2 bases, with 17 bases lying between them. In nucleotides, the CDR3 is TGCAGTGCTAGGGACGGGGGGCCCAATACCTACGAGCAGTACTTC. Protein: CSARDGGPNTYEQYF.

This clonotype has a handful of counts. The rearrangement uses TRBV5-1 and TRBJ2-3; 9 positions agree with TRBD2. Germline-derived CDR1 and CDR2 are SGHRS and YFSETQ. The CDR3 has 16 amino acids. Trimming cost V 0 bases and J 2 bases; bases outside gene matches: 4. The CDR3 nucleotides read TGCGCCAGCAGCTTGGCGAGCGGGGGGACCACAGATACGCAGTATTTT. It codes for CASSLASGGTTDTQYF.

This clonotype was picked up a small number of times. This sequence joins TRBV4-2 and TRBJ2-6; TRBD1 or TRBD2 may be the D gene (6 bases each). Germline lookup yields CDR1 LGHNA and CDR2 YNFKEQ. The CDR3 has 15 residues. V was cut by 6 bases and J by 3 bases, with 12 bases left in between. Here the CDR3 reads CASSQQGGGANVLTF. CDR3 bases: TGTGCCAGCAGTCAACAGGGAGGTGGGGCCAACGTCCTGACTTTC.

This chain links TRBV7-9 with TRBJ2-5; D is possibly TRBD1 or TRBD2 (5 bases each). V was clipped by 5 bases and J by 7 bases, with 26 bases between them. The CDR3 is 17 amino acids. Germline loops: CDR1 SEHNR, CDR2 FQNEAQ (reference sequence). The CDR3 DNA reads as TGTGCCAGCAGCCCGACGGGCCAGGGACGACTGAAGGGGACCCAGTACTTC. As protein: CASSPTGQGRLKGTQYF.

This chain joins TRBV7-2 and TRBJ1-1, with 9 positions matching TRBD1. Looked up from germline, CDR1 is SGHTA and CDR2 is FQGNSA. The CDR3 length is 15 residues. V trimming: 4 bases; J trimming: 5 bases; junction bases outside the gene matches: 8. CDR3 sequence: CASSSRQGGDTEAFF. The CDR3 bases are TGTGCCAGCAGCTCAAGACAGGGGGGCGATACTGAAGCTTTCTTT.

This clonotype occurred a few times. This chain connects TRBV7-2 to TRBJ2-5; D remains unclear. CDR3 length: 13 residues. Germline CDR1 reads SGHTA; CDR2 reads FQGNSA. V was cut by 4 bases and J by 5 bases, with 11 bases left in between. In DNA, the CDR3 is TGTGCCAGCAGCTCTATCTATAGTGAGACCCAGTACTTC. This gives the protein CASSSIYSETQYF.

This sequence joins TRBV6-6 and TRBJ1-2; unclear D gene. Germline-derived CDR1 and CDR2 are MNHNY and SVGAGI (reference sequence). V shed 2 bases and J shed 8 bases, with 9 bases lying between them. The CDR3 is 12 amino acids. CDR3 bases: TGTGCCAGCAGTTACAGGGTTGCCGGCTACACCTTC. This gives the protein CASSYRVAGYTF.

J is TRBJ2-2 and V is TRBV5-4; the D is unclear. Germline CDR1 SGHNT, CDR2 YYREEE (reference sequence). V shed 4 bases and J shed 6 bases, with 10 bases lying between them. The CDR3 runs 13 residues. The CDR3 DNA reads TGTGCCAGCAGCCCCCTGGTTCCCGGGGAGCTGTTTTTT. Its protein is CASSPLVPGELFF.

The V call is TRBV9, the J call TRBJ1-2; D is ambiguous. V was shortened by 4 bases and J by 5 bases, with 9 bases between the two germline ends. This CDR3 is built from 12 residues. Germline V CDR1 and CDR2: SGDLS, YYNGEE. CDR3 bases: TGTGCCAGCAGCAACGGAGTATATGGCTACACCTTC. Its protein is CASSNGVYGYTF.

This clonotype was recorded at least ten times. J is TRBJ1-1 and V is TRBV28; weak D call: TRBD1 (5 bases). V was pared by 6 bases and J by 10 bases, with 18 bases between. The CDR3 runs to 13 residues. The germline V gene encodes CDR1 MDHEN and CDR2 SYDVKM. CDR3 sequence: CASSPAPGITAFF. The CDR3 DNA sequence: TGTGCCAGCAGCCCTGCCCCAGGGATTACAGCTTTCTTT.

In this sample, this clonotype turned up many times. This chain links TRBV6-4 with TRBJ2-1; 7 bases align to TRBD1. V was clipped by 2 bases and J by 4 bases; unmatched bases: 5. The CDR3 has 15 amino acids. The germline gives CDR1 MRHNA, CDR2 SNTAGT. The CDR3 DNA reads TGTGCCAGCAGTGACACCACAGGGGCGTACAATGAGCAGTTCTTC. Amino acids: CASSDTTGAYNEQFF.

This clonotype was counted a few times. The gene calls are TRBV10-3 and TRBJ1-2; D remains ambiguous. V was cut by 0 bases and J by 5 bases, with 7 bases left in between. CDR1 is ENHRY, CDR2 SYGVKD, per germline. This CDR3 contains 13 residues. The CDR3 is CAISESLVYGYTF. The CDR3 DNA sequence: TGTGCCATCAGTGAGTCGCTTGTTTATGGCTACACCTTC.

The V and J genes are TRBV4-3 and TRBJ1-1, with a possible D match to TRBD1 (6 bases). Trimming took 5 bases from V and 11 from J, leaving 21 bases between them. Per the germline V gene, CDR1 is LGHNA and CDR2 is YSLEER. The CDR3 has 14 amino acids. CDR3 sequence (DNA): TGCGCCAGCAGCACCAGCAGGGGCAGCCCAGGGGCTTTCTTT. It encodes CASSTSRGSPGAFF.

This clonotype came up a few times. This chain joins TRBV5-1 and TRBJ1-1, with D perhaps TRBD1 (5 bases). Germline V gives CDR1 SGHRS, CDR2 YFSETQ. This CDR3 has 13 amino acids. V was cut by 2 bases and J by 6 bases, with 11 bases left in between. CDR3 DNA sequence: TGCGCCAGCAGCTTCCAGGGCGGCCCTGAAGCTTTCTTT. As protein: CASSFQGGPEAFF.